The 22 T cell receptor beta chains in this list originate from one sample, sequenced in a study of T cells after yellow fever vaccination. MiXCR, run by TCRdb on the 5' RACE reads, gives a single entry per CDR3 protein. This repertoire shows around 310,000 distinct CDR3 sequences, around 3.9% found once; its top ten account for roughly a quarter. Specimen: PBMCs, collected on the day of the yellow fever booster vaccination. The source is a man aged 18-30 years who received the YFV17D yellow fever vaccine.

This clonotype came up a few times. J is TRBJ2-2 and V is TRBV7-2, with D tentatively TRBD1 or TRBD2 (5 bases each). This CDR3 is 15 amino acids long. Germline CDR1 is SGHTA and CDR2 is FQGNSA. With 4 bases removed from V and 6 bases from J, the gap between germline ends came to 15 bases. This chain's CDR3 is CASSSTGRGAGELFF. CDR3 in DNA: TGTGCCAGCAGCTCTACTGGACGAGGGGCCGGGGAGCTGTTTTTT.

This clonotype has at least ten counts. The rearrangement uses TRBV6-2 or TRBV6-3 and TRBJ2-1, with 11 nucleotides matching TRBD2. Germline CDR1 is MNHEY and CDR2 is SVGEGT. The CDR3 consists of 15 residues. V dropped 6 bases and J dropped 8; count of bases not matched to a gene: 9. CDR3 loop: CASSHLAGGMDEQFF. CDR3 nucleotides: TGTGCCAGCAGCCACCTAGCGGGGGGCATGGATGAGCAGTTCTTC.

The chain joins TRBV4-1 to TRBJ2-1; no clear D gene. There are 16 residues in the CDR3. V lost 5 bases to trimming and J lost 4 bases, with 18 bases between them. Germline V gene sequence: CDR1 MGHRA, CDR2 YSYEKL. In DNA form, the CDR3 reads TGCGCCAGCAGCTTCGGACCAGCACCCAAATACAATGAGCAGTTCTTC. This codes for CASSFGPAPKYNEQFF.

This clonotype was recorded at least ten times. The J gene is TRBJ2-3, the V gene TRBV27; D unclear. The length of the CDR3 is 12 residues. CDR1 is MNHEY, CDR2 SMNVEV, per germline (reference sequence). V was trimmed by 8 bases and J by 9 bases, leaving 15 bases between them. Here the CDR3 reads CASRSLVETQYF. Written as DNA, the CDR3 is TGTGCCAGCCGATCGCTGGTAGAGACGCAGTATTTT.

The chain is built from TRBV20-1 and TRBJ1-6, with TRBD1 matching over 8 bases. Germline V gene lookup returns CDR1 DFQATT and CDR2 SNEGSKA (reference sequence). This CDR3 has 13 residues. J lost 7 bases, V lost 6 bases, and 5 bases had no gene match. This chain's CDR3 is CSADRGGNSPLHF. CDR3 nucleotide sequence: TGCAGTGCCGACAGGGGTGGCAATTCACCCCTCCACTTT.

This clonotype came up a few times. This rearrangement joins TRBV7-2 to TRBJ2-5, with 11 bases fitting TRBD2. Germline V gene data show CDR1 as SGHTA and CDR2 as FQGNSA. There are 17 residues in the CDR3. After removal of 3 bases from V and 5 bases from J, the junction contained 11 bases not matched to a gene. The DNA for the CDR3 is TGTGCCAGCAGCTTCCTAGCGGGGGGTGTGTTTAAGGAGACCCAGTACTTC. It is translated as CASSFLAGGVFKETQYF.

Turning to this clonotype: A much more abundant neighbour one base away suggests this may be a read error. V and J are TRBV27 and TRBJ2-5, with D possibly TRBD2 on 7 matching bases. This CDR3 is 15 amino acids long. V was trimmed by 3 bases and J by 5 bases, leaving 16 bases between them. Germline CDR1 MNHEY, CDR2 SMNVEV (reference sequence). CDR3 sequence reads: CASSLVARGPETQYF. CDR3 nucleotide sequence: TGTGCCAGCAGTTTGGTTGCGCGGGGGCCTGAGACCCAGTACTTC.

V and J are TRBV6-1 and TRBJ2-2; TRBD1 matches 9 bases. Germline values: CDR1 MNHNS, CDR2 SASEGT. CDR3 length: 14 residues. Trimming removed 8 bases from V and 7 bases from J; junction bases left unmatched: 8. CDR3: CASLKTGGNGELFF. CDR3 in DNA: TGTGCCAGCCTTAAGACAGGGGGGAACGGGGAGCTGTTTTTT.

In its sample, this clonotype was seen many times. V is TRBV7-8 and J is TRBJ1-5; D may be TRBD1 (5 bases). Looked up from germline, CDR1 is SGHVS and CDR2 is FQNEAQ. The CDR3 has 16 amino acids. V lost 1 base and J 4 bases, leaving 14 bases between the germline ends. For the CDR3, the DNA is TGTGCCAGCAGCTTAGGGGGCTACTTTGGGAATCAGCCCCAGCATTTT. The encoded protein is CASSLGGYFGNQPQHF.

At least ten counts were recorded for this clonotype. This rearrangement joins TRBV7-2 to TRBJ2-3; 11 positions match TRBD2. The junction had 3 bases not matched to a gene; V was cut back by 3 bases and J by 4 bases. The V gene's germline CDR1 is SGHTA and CDR2 FQGNSA. The CDR3 spans 15 residues. Here the CDR3 DNA reads TGTGCCAGCAGCTTTAGCGGGGGGGACGCAGATACGCAGTATTTT. Translation: CASSFSGGDADTQYF.

J is TRBJ2-7 and V is TRBV7-6; D unclear. V lost 1 base and J 4 bases, leaving 14 bases between the germline ends. There are 15 residues in the CDR3. Germline CDR1 SGHVS, CDR2 FNYEAQ. CDR3 sequence (DNA): TGTGCCAGCAGCTTAGGTATCGAGGCGCATTACGAGCAGTACTTC. It specifies CASSLGIEAHYEQYF.

This clonotype was detected only a few times. At one end, the junction sequence differs from germline, possibly due to a read error. J is TRBJ2-6 and V is TRBV6-4; a weak D match, TRBD2 (5 bases). CDR3 length: 15 amino acids. CDR1 is MRHNA, CDR2 SNTAGT, per germline. Here the CDR3 DNA reads TGTGCCAGCGGTGACGGGGTGGCTGGGGCCAACGTCCTGACTTTC. Translated, it gives CASGDGVAGANVLTF.

This clonotype was recorded a few times. The chain couples TRBV3-1 to TRBJ2-2; no definite D call. CDR1 and CDR2 (germline): LGHDT, YNNKEL (reference sequence). This CDR3 comprises 13 residues. V was pared by 0 bases and J by 6 bases, with 5 bases between. The CDR3 sequence: CASSQDWAGELFF. In DNA, the CDR3 is TGTGCCAGCAGCCAAGATTGGGCCGGGGAGCTGTTTTTT.

This clonotype was found many times. The chain joins TRBV24-1 to TRBJ2-1, with 16 bases identical to TRBD2. V lost 4 bases and J lost 15; bases outside the gene matches: 11. CDR3 length equals 16 residues. CDR1 is KGHDR and CDR2 is SFDVKD in the germline V gene. CDR3 region: CATSESGTSGGGRSFF. The CDR3 DNA reads as TGTGCCACCAGTGAGTCCGGGACTAGCGGGGGGGGAAGGTCGTTCTTC.

This clonotype was counted at least ten times. CDR3 DNA: TGCAGTGCCTTCCGGGACAGGGGGACAGATACGCAGTATTTT. This sequence encodes CSAFRDRGTDTQYF. The V and J genes are TRBV20-1 and TRBJ2-3, with 11 bases aligning to TRBD1. Germline V lookup: CDR1 DFQATT, CDR2 SNEGSKA (reference sequence). V lost 6 bases to trimming and J lost 3 bases; unmatched junction nucleotides: 5. CDR3 size: 14 residues.

This clonotype was counted many times. The rearrangement joins TRBV20-1 to TRBJ1-1; D unresolved. This CDR3 spans 11 amino acids. CDR1 and CDR2 (germline): DFQATT, SNEGSKA (reference sequence). Written as DNA, the CDR3 is TGCAGCCCCGTAGGAGAAACTGAAGCTTTCTTT. Translated, it gives CSPVGETEAFF.

This clonotype has a count of ten or more. The chain joins TRBV24-1 to TRBJ2-4; perhaps TRBD2 as D (5 bases). CDR1 and CDR2 (germline): KGHDR, SFDVKD. Between the trimmed V and J ends, which lost 6 bases and 9 bases, there was a span of 23 bases. This CDR3 is 16 amino acids long. CDR3 coding DNA: TGTGCCACCAGTACCTCCGCTATTACTGGACTGGGCATTCAGTACTTC. Translation gives CATSTSAITGLGIQYF.

This clonotype has at least ten counts. The chain recombines TRBV7-6 with TRBJ2-7; maybe TRBD1 (6 bases). The V end lost 1 base, the J end lost 2 bases, and 12 bases lay between the germline ends. This CDR3 region has 15 residues. The germline V gene has CDR1 SGHVS and CDR2 FNYEAQ. CDR3 nucleotide sequence: TGTGCCAGCAGCTTAGGGACAGACCTCCCCTACGAGCAGTACGTC. Amino acid sequence: CASSLGTDLPYEQYV.

This clonotype was detected many times. The V gene is TRBV27, the J gene TRBJ2-5; 11 nucleotides match TRBD2. CDR1 and CDR2 from the germline V gene are MNHEY and SMNVEV (reference sequence). Germline trimming cut 3 bases from V and 4 bases from J; bases unmatched to any gene: 19. This CDR3 is 20 amino acids long. The DNA of the CDR3 is TGTGCCAGCAGTTTGATGGGTAGCGGGGGGGCTTTGTTCATGCGAGAGACCCAGTACTTC. Its protein product is CASSLMGSGGALFMRETQYF.

This clonotype was seen a few times. The CDR3 DNA is TGTGCTAGTGGCCGGGACAGGGTTGGTGAGACCCAGTACTTC. Its protein is CASGRDRVGETQYF. This chain links TRBV12-5 with TRBJ2-5, with 9 bases that match TRBD1. Looked up from germline, CDR1 is LGHNT and CDR2 is FRNRAP. V shed 6 bases and J 5 bases; nucleotides not matched to a gene: 7. CDR3 size: 14 residues.

This clonotype was seen more than once but under ten times. V usage is TRBV5-1 and J usage is TRBJ2-7; 9 bases line up with TRBD1. Germline V gives CDR1 SGHRS, CDR2 YFSETQ. This CDR3 spans 16 amino acids. After removal of 0 bases from V and 3 bases from J, the junction contained 7 bases not matched to a gene. The CDR3 DNA reads as TGCGCCAGCAGCTTGGAGGGGACAGGGAGAAGCTACGAGCAGTACGTC. Translation gives CASSLEGTGRSYEQYV.

This clonotype was observed at least ten times. This rearrangement joins TRBV5-1 to TRBJ2-3; no reliable D call. V lost 2 bases to trimming and J lost 7 bases, with 5 bases between them. CDR1 and CDR2 (germline): SGHRS, YFSETQ. The CDR3 runs to 11 residues. CDR3 bases: TGCGCCAGCAGCTTCGCGCATACGCAGTATTTT. This codes for CASSFAHTQYF.